Sequencing of this TCR beta chain was carried out in a study of T cells after yellow fever vaccination (dated 2019 in TCRdb). Describing the broader study: The SMART-Seq v4 Ultra Low Input RNA kit was used to prepare libraries from fractions with low cell numbers. To follow T-cell clones before and after both primary and booster YFV17D yellow fever vaccination, bulk TCR alpha and beta repertoires underwent longitudinal sequencing. Two healthy male donors, one aged 18 to 30 and one aged 30 to 40 years, were included in the cohort. Bulk PBMC replicates and cell subsets were isolated from blood drawn at multiple timepoints before and after both primary and secondary immunization. The paper as a whole reports these results and caveats: Most clones expanded after primary vaccination were re-detected after the booster (about 96% of CD4 and 80% to 90% of CD8), suggesting broad memory maintenance. Computational filtering was required because FACS-sorted repertoires could contain abundant contaminating clonotypes from the bulk population. A small share of clonotypes was detected in both CD4 and CD8 compartments, with the overlap likely arising from convergent recombination. Compared with the primary T-cell response, the secondary T-cell response was faster but weaker, reaching its peak on day 5 rather than on day 15. The study included only a couple of donors, which limits how far the findings can be generalized.

Read against the paper, the sample's treatment or condition label means: live attenuated yellow fever vaccine strain. At every blood-draw timepoint, two biological replicates of bulk PBMCs were collected. A standard Ficoll-Paque protocol was used to isolate PBMCs from peripheral blood. TriZol was used to extract RNA from bulk PBMCs, from CD4 and CD8 fractions, and from dextramer-positive and dextramer-negative fractions. This clonotype has at least ten counts. This clone's antigen is unknown. No quality values exist for individual bases; no much larger clone is one base distant. Data came from an Illumina NovaSeq 6000. Synthesis of TCR cDNA relied on 5'RACE template switching, a step that introduced a universal primer site along with unique molecular identifiers. cDNA synthesis was primed from both the TCR alpha and TCR beta constant segments. Libraries were amplified in two PCR steps, with sample barcodes and sequencing adapters added in the second step. Sequencing of libraries was done on Illumina HiSeq 2500 (2x100 bp) or NovaSeq (2x150 bp). As for the original processing: MIGEC handled demultiplexing of reads and collapsing into UMI consensus sequences, while MiXCR performed V(D)J alignment. Vaccine-responding clonotypes were defined with edgeR using replicate PBMC samples, requiring FDR below 0.01 and a log2 fold change above 5 up to day 15. Bulk clonotypes were assigned CD4 or CD8 identity according to which sequenced CD4 or CD8 repertoire held them at higher abundance. TCRdb reanalyzed the raw reads on its own, using fastp at Q25 for trimming and MiXCR for clone calling, and kept in-frame beta chains. Each entry is one CDR3 protein sequence, shown with its most common DNA and genes. TCRdb, rather than the study authors, made the V and J calls. Present in this sample are some 240,000 distinct CDR3 sequences, roughly 3.7% of which were seen just once. Clones ranked in the top ten supply around 20% of the sample.

V sheds 0 bases and J sheds 15 bases, leaving 21 bases between their ends. The germline V gene (reference sequence) provides CDR1 LGHDT and CDR2 YNNKEL. Including cysteine and phenylalanine, the CDR3 has 15 amino acids. Only the CDR3 DNA is retained, 45 bases long and in frame from the first base. The clonotype comes from a man younger than 35 who received the YFV17D yellow fever vaccine. The material was PBMCs, obtained 15 days after the yellow fever booster vaccination. In this chain, TRBV3-1 is recombined with TRBJ2-1; a tentative D match to TRBD2 spans 6 bases. The CDR3 sequence is CASSQDLGTELALFF. In nucleotide form, the sequence is TGTGCCAGCAGCCAAGATCTGGGGACTGAGCTTGCGTTGTTCTTC.